This T cell receptor (beta chain) was retrieved from a study of vaccination effects on CD4 cells after COVID-19. Study in general: The two convalescent patients provided samples 16 days and one week before vaccination.

ViraFEST used viral peptide pools to expand antigen-specific CD4+ T cells before sequencing. Isolating CD4+ T cells followed ten to eleven days of culture. SARS-CoV-2 infected the person between March and December 2020, as confirmed by PCR. Peptides at roughly 10 ug/ml and IL-2 at roughly 9.3 IU/ml were added to approximately 2 million PBMC per well. This clone has just a few counts. Its target is unknown. Profiling relied on immunoSEQ multiplex PCR, and the TCRdb table lists in-frame clones only, not all of them. Here the sample spans 20,000 or so clones, approximately 81% being singletons. CDR3 length: 14 amino acids. Germline V CDR1 and CDR2: SEHNR, FQNEAQ (reference sequence). V was trimmed by 4 bases and J by 4 bases, leaving 12 bases between them.

The chain carries TRBV7-9 and TRBJ2-3; D is perhaps TRBD1 (6 bases). This material consisted of CD4+ T cells from PBMCs cultured with SARS-CoV-2 spike peptides, taken before COVID-19 vaccination. The clonotype originates from a human donor who had a prior SARS-CoV-2 infection. The CDR3 DNA is TGTGCCAGCAGCTCCGGGACATCCGCAGATACGCAGTATTTT. Translation gives CASSSGTSADTQYF.